The sequence of this T cell receptor beta chain was determined in a study of blood T cell repertoires in COVID-19. A COVID-19 case had been met by exposed participants during the 2 weeks before study entry. Here immunoSEQ multiplex PCR was the method, and the copy in TCRdb shows in-frame clones only, minus some. The profile shows about 200,000 clones, roughly four fifths of them singletons. The TCR comes from a woman in her fifties or sixties who had been exposed to COVID-19. Sample: PBMCs or T cells enriched from blood (not recorded which).

The CDR3 nucleotides read TGTGCCACCAGCAGAGGTAGCGGGGGGGCCTATGAGCAGTTCTTC. It specifies CATSRGSGGAYEQFF. The rearrangement links TRBV15 to TRBJ2-1, with 11 bases aligning to TRBD2. From germline, CDR1 is LNHNV and CDR2 YYDKDF (reference sequence). This CDR3 comprises 15 residues. V lost 1 base, J lost 8 bases, and 4 bases stayed unmatched.